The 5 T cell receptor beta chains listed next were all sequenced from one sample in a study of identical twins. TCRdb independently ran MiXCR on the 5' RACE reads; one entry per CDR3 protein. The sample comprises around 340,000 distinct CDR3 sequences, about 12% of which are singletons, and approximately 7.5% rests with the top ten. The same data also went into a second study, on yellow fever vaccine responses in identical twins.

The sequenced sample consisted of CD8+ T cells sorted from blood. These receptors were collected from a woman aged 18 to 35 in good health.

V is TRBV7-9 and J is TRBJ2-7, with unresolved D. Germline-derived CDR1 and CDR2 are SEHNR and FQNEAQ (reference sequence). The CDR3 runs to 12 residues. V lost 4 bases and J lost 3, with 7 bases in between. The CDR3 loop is CASSSRSYEQYV. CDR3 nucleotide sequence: TGTGCCAGCAGCTCCCGGAGCTACGAGCAGTACGTC.

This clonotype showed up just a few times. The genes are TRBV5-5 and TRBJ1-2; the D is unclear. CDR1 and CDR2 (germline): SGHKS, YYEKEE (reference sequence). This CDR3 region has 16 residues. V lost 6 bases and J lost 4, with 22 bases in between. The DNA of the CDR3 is TGTGCCAGCACGTTCTTGGAGGGTTTCGCTATCTATGGCTACACCTTC. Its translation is CASTFLEGFAIYGYTF.

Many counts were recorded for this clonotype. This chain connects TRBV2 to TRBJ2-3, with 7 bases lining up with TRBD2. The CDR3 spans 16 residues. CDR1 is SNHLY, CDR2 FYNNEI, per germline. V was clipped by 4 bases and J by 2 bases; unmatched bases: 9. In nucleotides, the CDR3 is TGTGCCAGCAGTGGCTTGCGGGGGAGGTTCACAGATACGCAGTATTTT. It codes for CASSGLRGRFTDTQYF.

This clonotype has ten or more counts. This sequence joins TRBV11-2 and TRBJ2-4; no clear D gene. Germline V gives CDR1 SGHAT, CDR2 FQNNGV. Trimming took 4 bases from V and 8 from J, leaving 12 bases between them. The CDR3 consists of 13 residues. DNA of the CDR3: TGTGCCAGCAGCTCCGTAGAGTACGACATTCAGTACTTC. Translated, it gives CASSSVEYDIQYF.

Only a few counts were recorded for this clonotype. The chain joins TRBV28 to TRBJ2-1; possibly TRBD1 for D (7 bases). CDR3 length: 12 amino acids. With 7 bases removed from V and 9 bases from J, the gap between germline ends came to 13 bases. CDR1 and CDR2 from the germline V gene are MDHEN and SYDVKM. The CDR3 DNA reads TGTGCCAGCACCCAGGGGGGTTTTGAGCAGTTCTTC. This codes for CASTQGGFEQFF.